What follows are 23 T cell receptor beta chains derived from one specimen sequenced in a study of radiotherapy plus CTLA-4 blockade in lung cancer. Repertoires were generated with immunoSEQ multiplex PCR, while TCRdb's copy carries only in-frame clones and drops some. Of over 60,000 clones in the sample, roughly 84% were seen once. The sequences come from peripheral blood, collected from a patient treated with radiotherapy plus ipilimumab. The origin of the receptors is a human donor with non-small cell lung cancer that progressed on radiotherapy plus ipilimumab.

Regarding this clone: The same CDR3 arises from other DNA sequences in this sample as well. The chain carries TRBV2 and TRBJ2-7; TRBD2 matches at 8 bases. This CDR3 spans 17 amino acids. Per the germline V gene, CDR1 is SNHLY and CDR2 is FYNNEI. Unmatched junction bases numbered 13, after V lost 4 bases and J lost 2 bases. CDR3 in amino acids: CASSGLPSGPRAYEQYF. The CDR3 DNA sequence: TGTGCCAGCAGTGGGCTCCCTAGCGGGCCGCGGGCCTACGAGCAGTACTTC.

The rearrangement joins TRBV21-1 to TRBJ2-2; TRBD2 is taken as the D call from the table, unchecked against the DNA. TRBV21-1 is a pseudogene. The CDR3 consists of 17 residues. The CDR3 reads CASRFASGKRNTGELFF. CDR3 DNA: TGTGCCAGCAGATTCGCTAGCGGGAAGCGGAACACCGGGGAGCTGTTTTTT.

This rearrangement joins TRBV28 to TRBJ2-3; D is perhaps TRBD1 or TRBD2 (5 bases each). Germline-derived CDR1 and CDR2 are MDHEN and SYDVKM. The CDR3 runs 16 residues. With 0 bases removed from V and 7 bases from J, the gap between germline ends came to 17 bases. DNA of the CDR3: TGTGCCAGCAGTTTATGGGGCGGCCCGAGGGGAAATACGCAGTATTTT. As protein: CASSLWGGPRGNTQYF.

The chain links TRBV28 to TRBJ1-1, with a tentative D call TRBD1 (5 bases). The V gene's germline CDR1 is MDHEN and CDR2 SYDVKM. The CDR3 is 13 amino acids. Trimming shortened V by 7 bases and J by 5 bases, and 14 bases separated the two germline ends. The DNA of the CDR3 is TGTGCCAGCAAATTGGGGGGTAGTACTGAAGCTTTCTTT. Translating it yields CASKLGGSTEAFF.

The chain carries TRBV18 and TRBJ2-7; maybe TRBD2 (5 bases). V was pared by 4 bases and J by 7 bases, with 11 bases between. Germline CDR1 reads KGHSH; CDR2 reads LQKENI. CDR3 length: 12 amino acids. CDR3 nucleotide sequence: TGTGCCAGCTCACAGCTAGCTGGGGAGCAGTACGTC. Protein: CASSQLAGEQYV.

The gene calls are TRBV6-1 and TRBJ2-1; the match to TRBD2 covers 14 bases. With 7 bases clipped from V and 7 bases from J, the junction kept 3 bases outside the gene matches. Per the germline V gene, CDR1 is MNHNS and CDR2 is SASEGT. The CDR3 is made up of 14 amino acids. The CDR3 reads CASTGTSGGNEQFF. The CDR3 DNA sequence: TGTGCCAGCACGGGGACTAGCGGGGGAAATGAGCAGTTCTTC.

CDR3: CASSLGSTGMNIQYF. The DNA for the CDR3 is TGTGCCAGCAGTTTGGGCTCGACAGGGATGAACATTCAGTACTTC. This chain uses TRBV27 with TRBJ2-4; 7 positions agree with TRBD1. J was trimmed by 7 bases and V by 3 bases; bases with no gene match: 9. Germline V gives CDR1 MNHEY, CDR2 SMNVEV (reference sequence). There are 15 residues in the CDR3.

V is TRBV6-5 and J is TRBJ2-7; 10 bases align to TRBD1. CDR1 is MNHEY and CDR2 is SVGAGI in the germline V gene. J lost 6 bases, V lost 3 bases, and 5 bases had no gene match. The CDR3 has 14 residues. The CDR3 sequence is CASSYRQGAGEQYV. The CDR3 DNA is TGTGCCAGCAGTTATCGACAGGGGGCGGGCGAGCAGTACGTC.

This chain uses TRBV19 with TRBJ2-7, with D perhaps TRBD1 (5 bases). The V gene's germline CDR1 is LNHDA and CDR2 SQIVND (reference sequence). This CDR3 region has 13 residues. V was shortened by 3 bases and J by 7 bases, with 13 bases between the two germline ends. CDR3 DNA: TGTGCCAGTAGTATGGGGCGGCTGGGGGAGCAGTACTTC. The encoded protein is CASSMGRLGEQYF.

This chain uses TRBV5-4 with TRBJ1-2; 9 bases match TRBD1. Trimming at V came to 0 bases and at J to 6 bases, leaving 3 bases not matched to a gene. This CDR3 is 14 amino acids long. The germline CDR1 and CDR2 sequences are SGHNT and YYREEE (reference sequence). The CDR3 bases are TGTGCCAGCAGCTTGGGGGGACAGGGCCATGGCTACACCTTC. Translating it yields CASSLGGQGHGYTF.

This CDR3 reads CASSQSRGHEQFF. The CDR3 DNA sequence: TGCGCCAGCAGCCAGTCGAGGGGCCATGAGCAGTTCTTC. This rearrangement joins TRBV5-1 to TRBJ2-1; D tentatively reads TRBD1 or TRBD2 (5 bases each). Germline V gene sequence: CDR1 SGHRS, CDR2 YFSETQ. Trimming pared 4 bases from V and 8 bases from J, leaving 13 bases between. The CDR3 spans 13 residues.

This chain uses TRBV5-1 with TRBJ2-7; D is perhaps TRBD2 (6 bases). Trimming took 4 bases from V and 1 from J, leaving 18 bases between them. CDR3 length: 16 amino acids. Germline V gene sequence: CDR1 SGHRS, CDR2 YFSETQ. The CDR3 DNA reads as TGCGCCAGCAGCCTATGGGTGGAGGGAGGATCCTACGAGCAGTACTTC. Translation: CASSLWVEGGSYEQYF.

The V gene is TRBV7-2, the J gene TRBJ2-5; D perhaps matches TRBD1 (5 bases). The CDR3 is 13 amino acids. Germline V gene lookup returns CDR1 SGHTA and CDR2 FQGNSA. V dropped 3 bases and J dropped 1 base, with 6 bases sitting between them. The CDR3 sequence: CASSLDIQETQYF. Written as DNA, the CDR3 is TGTGCCAGCAGCTTGGACATCCAAGAGACCCAGTACTTC.

This clone has only a few counts. The rearrangement links TRBV5-1 to TRBJ1-1; D ambiguous. There are 13 residues in the CDR3. Deletions cut 4 bases from V and 4 bases from J, with 11 bases between. Germline values: CDR1 SGHRS, CDR2 YFSETQ. The CDR3 bases are TGCGCCAGCAGCCGCCTTTTGGGCACTGAAGCTTTCTTT. Its protein is CASSRLLGTEAFF.

V gene TRBV11-2 combines with J gene TRBJ2-7, with 7 bases identical to TRBD2. Germline CDR1 reads SGHAT; CDR2 reads FQNNGV. This CDR3 is built from 16 residues. V shed 4 bases and J 4 bases; nucleotides not matched to a gene: 13. CDR3 protein: CASSSPGRRMRYEQYF. DNA for the CDR3: TGTGCCAGCAGCTCACCCGGGAGGCGGATGAGATACGAGCAGTACTTC.

This clone turned up a few times. The genes are TRBV30 and TRBJ1-1; TRBD1 matches at 7 bases. Germline assignment: CDR1 GTSNPN and CDR2 SVGIG (reference sequence). The CDR3 spans 14 residues. V trimming: 4 bases; J trimming: 2 bases; junction bases outside the gene matches: 7. This CDR3 is CAWTRGQKNTEAFF. The DNA of the CDR3 is TGTGCCTGGACAAGGGGGCAGAAAAACACTGAAGCTTTCTTT.

The rearrangement links TRBV10-2 to TRBJ2-2; D gene uncertain. Trimming took 7 bases from V and 2 from J, leaving 2 bases between them. This CDR3 comprises 11 residues. Germline V gives CDR1 WSHSY, CDR2 SAAADI. CDR3 in amino acids: CASTNTGELFF. CDR3 nucleotides: TGCGCCAGCACAAACACCGGGGAGCTGTTTTTT.

A remark on this clone: In the same sample, other DNA sequences code for this CDR3. J is TRBJ2-2 and V is TRBV6-5; TRBD2 aligns across 7 bases. From germline, CDR1 is MNHEY and CDR2 SVGAGI. The CDR3 is 14 residues long. Trimming at V came to 2 bases and at J to 5 bases, leaving 2 bases not matched to a gene. In DNA form, the CDR3 reads TGTGCCAGCAGTTACGGACTAGGTACCGGGGAGCTGTTTTTT. This codes for CASSYGLGTGELFF.

The chain recombines TRBV9 with TRBJ2-2, with TRBD1 as a possible D gene (5 bases). Germline V gene data show CDR1 as SGDLS and CDR2 as YYNGEE. This CDR3 comprises 16 residues. V lost 0 bases, J lost 1 base, and 10 bases lay in between. CDR3 protein: CASSVGRQGNTGELFF. CDR3 in DNA: TGTGCCAGCAGCGTAGGTCGGCAGGGGAACACCGGGGAGCTGTTTTTT.

CDR3 DNA: TGTGCCAGCTCACCACAGGGTTCACTAGCTTTCTTT. Translation: CASSPQGSLAFF. The rearrangement links TRBV18 to TRBJ1-1; no firm D call. CDR3 length equals 12 residues. V was pared by 1 base and J by 10 bases, with 10 bases between. From germline, CDR1 is KGHSH and CDR2 LQKENI.

This chain connects TRBV13 to TRBJ2-1; D is uncertain. The germline V gene has CDR1 PRHDT and CDR2 FYEKMQ (reference sequence). This CDR3 has 13 residues. Trimming left V 5 bases short and J 6 bases short, with 11 bases between. The CDR3 protein is CASSRPPTNEQFF. As DNA, the CDR3 is TGTGCCAGCAGCCGCCCCCCCACCAATGAGCAGTTCTTC.

The rearrangement uses TRBV5-4 and TRBJ1-2, with unresolved D. V lost 0 bases and J lost 5, with 14 bases in between. This CDR3 has 15 residues. Germline V gene lookup returns CDR1 SGHNT and CDR2 YYREEE (reference sequence). CDR3 residues: CASSLVTASPYGYTF. CDR3 bases: TGTGCCAGCAGCTTGGTTACAGCAAGTCCGTATGGCTACACCTTC.

The chain uses TRBV6-5 and TRBJ2-5, with D perhaps matching TRBD2 (5 bases). This CDR3 region has 14 residues. From germline, CDR1 is MNHEY and CDR2 SVGAGI. The V and J ends lost 2 bases and 4 bases respectively, with 11 bases between them. CDR3 nucleotides: TGTGCCAGCAGTTACGCGAGGAGCGGAGAGACCCAGTACTTC. Protein: CASSYARSGETQYF.